One T cell receptor beta chain is described in this entry. CDR3 length: 15 residues. Germline loops: CDR1 MDHEN, CDR2 SYDVKM. V lost 4 bases, J lost 4 bases, and 11 bases lay in between. This record belongs to a study of blood T cell repertoires in COVID-19. Recovery meant two consecutive negative NP/OP PCR tests, professional clearance, or resolved symptoms. Method: immunoSEQ multiplex PCR; TCRdb's copy keeps in-frame clones and lacks some. This sample yields roughly 180,000 clones, of which roughly four fifths are seen a single time; over 9.5% belongs to the top ten. The sequencing input was PBMCs or T cells enriched from blood (not recorded which). The chain couples TRBV28 to TRBJ2-6; D remains unclear. The TCR sequence derives from a man aged 40-50 years who had recovered from COVID-19. The CDR3 DNA reads TGTGCCAGCAGTTCCGCGGCGGCCGGGGCCAACGTCCTGACTTTC. As protein: CASSSAAAGANVLTF.